The present T cell receptor (beta chain) was sequenced within a study of early T cells in non-severe SARS-CoV-2 infection. Study-level information: Chains stayed unpaired after sequencing of bulk RNA from unsorted whole blood.

Unique molecular identifiers were attached to individual cDNA molecules. TCRdb processed the 5' RACE reads anew with MiXCR; each CDR3 protein has one entry. The sample has roughly 88,000 distinct CDR3 sequences, less than 15% seen once; the top ten hold under 6.5%. Trimming took off 5 bases at V and 1 base at J, with 17 bases between the two ends. Germline V lookup: CDR1 MDHEN, CDR2 SYDVKM. This CDR3 has 16 amino acids. The V call is TRBV28, the J call TRBJ1-1; TRBD1 is a possible D gene (6 bases). This TCR came from an adult who was a healthcare worker with PCR-confirmed SARS-CoV-2 infection or an uninfected control (not recorded which). The specimen sequenced was whole blood. The CDR3 here is CASSIRTDLGNTEAFF. CDR3 nucleotides: TGTGCCAGCAGTATCCGGACAGACCTAGGGAACACTGAAGCTTTCTTT.